This is a list of T cell receptor beta chains from one sample in a study of T-cell memory formation after mild COVID-19. TCRdb re-called the 5' RACE reads with MiXCR, one entry per CDR3 protein. Altogether around 530,000 distinct CDR3 sequences are present, less than 25% being singletons, with the ten largest covering about 8.7%. The sequencing input was PBMCs or a T cell subset sorted from them (not recorded which). These receptors were taken from an adult woman who had mild COVID-19 (a few samples of this study predate the infection). Cell type and time point are not known. Both conserved end residues are part of each CDR3. Each record gives: D gene, V gene, clone size, J gene, CDR3 protein, CDR3 DNA. D genes are given only for firm matches. Clone size, where shown, is once, few, many, or a class for clones that have expanded.

NA	TRBV7-6	few	TRBJ2-3	CASSLVEYSTDTQYF	TGTGCCAGCAGCTTAGTGGAATATAGCACAGATACGCAGTATTTT
TRBD1	TRBV20-1	NA	TRBJ1-1	CSARRTGGTEAFF	TGCAGTGCTCGTAGGACAGGGGGGACTGAAGCTTTCTTT
NA	TRBV4-2	NA	TRBJ2-1	CASSQDWSAGGYNEQFF	TGTGCCAGCAGCCAAGACTGGAGCGCCGGGGGCTACAATGAGCAGTTCTTC
NA	TRBV12-3/TRBV12-4	NA	TRBJ1-1	CASRPYPGEDTEAFF	TGTGCCAGCAGACCCTACCCGGGGGAAGACACTGAAGCTTTCTTT
NA	TRBV24-1	few	TRBJ1-5	CATLPRSDYQPQHF	TGTGCCACCTTGCCTCGATCGGACTATCAGCCCCAGCATTTT
NA	TRBV6-5	NA	TRBJ2-7	CASSYYMAVSSYEQYF	TGTGCCAGCAGTTACTACATGGCGGTTAGCTCCTACGAGCAGTACTTC
TRBD1	TRBV11-1	NA	TRBJ1-6	CASSLNHPGQGAFKNSPLHF	TGTGCCAGCAGCTTGAATCATCCGGGACAGGGGGCATTTAAGAACTCACCCCTCCACTTT
TRBD2	TRBV3-1	NA	TRBJ2-1	CASNMAGGEQFF	TGTGCCAGTAATATGGCGGGAGGTGAGCAGTTCTTC
TRBD1	TRBV12-3/TRBV12-4	NA	TRBJ1-6	CASSLATGQGWSPLHF	TGTGCCAGCAGTTTAGCGACTGGACAGGGTTGGTCACCCCTCCACTTT
TRBD1	TRBV9	few	TRBJ2-4	CASSVEGTGGWGNIQYF	TGTGCCAGCAGCGTAGAAGGGACAGGGGGCTGGGGAAACATTCAGTACTTC
NA	TRBV9	few	TRBJ2-1	CASSVAYVGGDEQFF	TGTGCCAGCAGCGTAGCTTACGTGGGAGGCGATGAGCAGTTCTTC
NA	TRBV7-9	few	TRBJ1-2	CASSHPTVPSLGYTF	TGTGCCAGCAGCCATCCGACAGTGCCGTCGCTTGGCTACACCTTC
NA	TRBV6-1	NA	TRBJ1-4	CASSPAGGEKLFF	TGTGCCAGCAGTCCGGCGGGGGGAGAAAAACTGTTTTTT
NA	TRBV6-2/TRBV6-3	few	TRBJ1-2	CASSYQTNYGYTF	TGTGCCAGCAGTTACCAGACTAACTATGGCTACACCTTC
NA	TRBV11-2	few	TRBJ2-3	CASSLVWRTSTDTQYF	TGTGCCAGCAGCTTAGTATGGCGGACTAGCACAGATACGCAGTATTTT
NA	TRBV11-2	NA	TRBJ2-2	CASSFGTYSANTGELFF	TGTGCCAGCAGCTTCGGGACTTATAGCGCGAACACCGGGGAGCTGTTTTTT
NA	TRBV15	few	TRBJ2-7	CATSDGGFSYEQYF	TGTGCCACCAGCGACGGGGGATTCTCCTACGAGCAGTACTTC
NA	TRBV3-1	NA	TRBJ1-1	CASSQEGRTEAFF	TGTGCCAGCAGCCAAGAAGGGCGCACTGAAGCTTTCTTT
NA	TRBV6-5	few	TRBJ2-7	CATNERPRGDEQYF	TGTGCCACCAACGAACGCCCTAGGGGCGACGAGCAGTACTTC
TRBD1	TRBV15	NA	TRBJ2-5	CATSRDRGGQGVRTQYF	TGTGCCACCAGCAGAGATCGCGGGGGACAGGGGGTCCGGACCCAGTACTTC
NA	TRBV5-1	NA	TRBJ2-7	CASSLGQGKDEQYF	TGCGCCAGCAGCTTGGGGCAGGGGAAAGACGAGCAGTACTTC
TRBD1	TRBV7-8	NA	TRBJ1-6	CASSTGTGNSPLHF	TGTGCCAGCAGCACCGGGACAGGGAATTCACCCCTCCACTTT
NA	TRBV7-9	few	TRBJ2-7	CASGFSRVLNEQYF	TGTGCCAGCGGATTTAGCAGGGTGCTAAACGAGCAGTACTTC
NA	TRBV9	NA	TRBJ2-7	CASSRGWTSPSYEQYF	TGTGCCAGCAGCCGCGGCTGGACCAGCCCATCCTACGAGCAGTACTTC
NA	TRBV20-1	NA	TRBJ2-7	CSASIGLKRYEQYF	TGCAGTGCTAGTATTGGACTAAAGAGGTACGAGCAGTACTTC
TRBD1	TRBV5-1	few	TRBJ1-1	CASSPLQGGSTEAFF	TGCGCCAGCAGCCCCCTACAGGGGGGCTCGACTGAAGCTTTCTTT
NA	TRBV6-5	many	TRBJ2-1	CASSTRAGYNEQFF	TGTGCCAGCAGTACCCGGGCGGGCTACAATGAGCAGTTCTTC
NA	TRBV7-2	few	TRBJ2-2	CASSLVQAANTGELFF	TGTGCCAGCAGCTTAGTGCAGGCGGCGAACACCGGGGAGCTGTTTTTT
TRBD2	TRBV20-1	many	TRBJ2-3	CSASLTSGTDTQYF	TGCAGTGCTAGTTTGACTAGCGGGACCGATACGCAGTATTTT
TRBD1	TRBV30	NA	TRBJ2-2	CAWSPGQGAGELFF	TGTGCCTGGAGTCCCGGACAGGGAGCCGGGGAGCTGTTTTTT
TRBD2	TRBV7-9	NA	TRBJ2-5	CASSLPRGGPPQYF	TGTGCCAGCAGCTTACCACGGGGGGGCCCCCCCCAGTACTTC
NA	TRBV12-3/TRBV12-4	few	TRBJ2-5	CASSLESGGTQYF	TGTGCCAGCAGTTTAGAATCGGGCGGGACCCAGTACTTC
NA	TRBV4-1	few	TRBJ2-1	CASSQDFPVSYNEQFF	TGCGCCAGCAGCCAAGATTTCCCCGTCTCCTACAATGAGCAGTTCTTC
TRBD1	TRBV5-8	NA	TRBJ1-4	CASSRGQNNEKLFF	TGTGCCAGCAGCCGGGGACAGAATAATGAAAAACTGTTTTTT
NA	TRBV2	NA	TRBJ1-5	CASSVQGPSNQPQHF	TGTGCCAGCAGCGTTCAGGGGCCCAGCAATCAGCCCCAGCATTTT
NA	TRBV7-2	NA	TRBJ2-1	CASSPFDAGFSYNEQFF	TGTGCCAGCAGCCCGTTTGATGCGGGATTCTCCTACAATGAGCAGTTCTTC
NA	TRBV18	NA	TRBJ1-6	CASSPGREGNSPLHF	TGTGCCAGCTCACCCGGCAGGGAGGGGAATTCACCCCTCCACTTT
TRBD1	TRBV5-8	many	TRBJ2-4	CASSADRGRVLVF	TGTGCCAGCAGCGCTGACAGGGGGCGCGTTCTGGTCTTC
TRBD1	TRBV6-1	once	TRBJ1-1	CAADRAGGEGTEAFF	TGTGCCGCAGACCGGGCAGGGGGGGAAGGCACTGAAGCTTTCTTT
NA	TRBV7-9	NA	TRBJ2-5	CASSKTGRGNQETQYF	TGTGCCAGCAGCAAAACGGGCAGGGGCAACCAAGAGACCCAGTACTTC
NA	TRBV20-1	many	TRBJ1-2	CSARANYGYTF	TGCAGTGCTAGAGCTAACTATGGCTACACCTTC
NA	TRBV7-6	NA	TRBJ1-3	CASSSQVRSLLSGNTIYF	TGTGCCAGCAGCTCTCAAGTGAGGAGTCTGCTCTCTGGAAACACCATATATTTT
TRBD2	TRBV29-1	NA	TRBJ2-1	CSVDRTSGGYEQFF	TGCAGCGTCGACCGGACTAGCGGGGGTTATGAGCAGTTCTTC
NA	TRBV15	NA	TRBJ2-1	CATRGSSYNEQFF	TGTGCCACCAGGGGCTCTTCCTACAATGAGCAGTTCTTC
NA	TRBV5-1	few	TRBJ2-1	CASSGTEDNEQFF	TGCGCCAGCAGCGGGACTGAAGACAATGAGCAGTTCTTC
NA	TRBV7-2	NA	TRBJ1-5	CASSLGDSHQPQHF	TGTGCCAGCAGCTTAGGGGACTCTCATCAGCCCCAGCATTTT
TRBD1	TRBV6-5	NA	TRBJ2-7	CASSYSAGQGNYEQYF	TGTGCCAGCAGTTACTCGGCTGGACAGGGAAACTACGAGCAGTACTTC
NA	TRBV5-4	few	TRBJ1-1	CASSLPPSGSNTEAFF	TGTGCCAGCAGCTTACCGCCTTCCGGTTCGAACACTGAAGCTTTCTTT
NA	TRBV21-1	NA	TRBJ1-2	CASSSIVYGYTF	TGTGCCAGCAGCTCAATCGTTTATGGCTACACCTTC
TRBD2	TRBV20-1	few	TRBJ2-1	CSARDRRRGELHEQFF	TGCAGTGCTAGAGATCGTCGCCGGGGGGAACTCCATGAGCAGTTCTTC
NA	TRBV29-1	few	TRBJ1-1	CSVPGVNLNTEAFF	TGCAGCGTACCAGGGGTCAATCTGAACACTGAAGCTTTCTTT
NA	TRBV7-6	few	TRBJ1-2	CASSLRDGNYGYTF	TGTGCCAGCAGCTTACGGGACGGAAACTATGGCTACACCTTC